This T cell receptor (beta chain) was recorded in a study of cytomegalovirus exposure and HLA in healthy donors. PCR employed 60 Vbeta and 13 Jbeta primers. Sequenced by immunoSEQ multiplex PCR; TCRdb stores in-frame clones only, minus some. This table holds some 110,000 clones, around 80% found once. Worth noting for this clone: Its antigen is as yet unknown.

The CDR3 runs to 14 residues. V trimming: 5 bases; J trimming: 8 bases; junction bases outside the gene matches: 9. CDR1 MNHEY and CDR2 SVGAGI come from the germline V gene. Study results and limitations: Earlier results showed most TCR beta V segments being productive about 87% or about 30% of the time.

Sequences were obtained from PBMCs. This clonotype was sampled from a man younger than 40 in good health and CMV-seropositive. V and J are TRBV6-5 and TRBJ1-2; 9 bases fit TRBD1. CDR3 in amino acids: CASSHLQGAGGYTF. CDR3 bases: TGTGCCAGCAGTCATTTACAGGGGGCGGGCGGCTACACCTTC.